This is a list of T cell receptor beta chains from one sample in a study of human T cells and chemical hapten exposure. TCRdb independently ran MiXCR on the reads; one entry per CDR3 protein. The table records about 120,000 distinct CDR3 sequences, approximately 9.3% of them present only once. Specimen: whole blood. Receptors were obtained from a human donor in good health. Some clones in this sample may be carry-over from other donors' samples. The CDR3 runs from the conserved cysteine through the conserved F or W.

TRBJ2-7	TRBV13	CASSFSQGGDEQYF
TRBJ2-7	TRBV12-3/TRBV12-4	CASSLSGKGGNYEQYF
TRBJ1-1	TRBV20-1	CSASKGQGVTEAFF
TRBJ2-4	TRBV6-2/TRBV6-3	CASSRDLAKNIQYF
TRBJ2-7	TRBV18	CASSPQDGESYEQYF
TRBJ2-5	TRBV12-1	CASSFGPVSGTSGSETQYF
TRBJ2-1	TRBV11-2	CASSGGTSDDEQFF
TRBJ1-1	TRBV5-1	CASRGPRNTEAFF
TRBJ1-5	TRBV6-1	CASKKDQPQHF
TRBJ1-5	TRBV10-3	CAISLPNQPQHF
TRBJ2-7	TRBV5-1	CASSQASGSRTYEQYF
TRBJ2-7	TRBV18	CASSPRAPGAKQYF
TRBJ2-1	TRBV19	CASSMEGGLNEQFF
TRBJ2-2	TRBV29-1	CSVEAAGQVDTGELFF
TRBJ2-7	TRBV20-1	CSASGTDSTYEQYF
TRBJ2-7	TRBV27	CASSFAGSAREQYF
TRBJ2-1	TRBV7-9	CASSPRTTSSYNEQFF
TRBJ2-1	TRBV20-1	CSARSGTGKINEQFF
TRBJ1-5	TRBV7-9	CASSPGTSEGNQPQHF